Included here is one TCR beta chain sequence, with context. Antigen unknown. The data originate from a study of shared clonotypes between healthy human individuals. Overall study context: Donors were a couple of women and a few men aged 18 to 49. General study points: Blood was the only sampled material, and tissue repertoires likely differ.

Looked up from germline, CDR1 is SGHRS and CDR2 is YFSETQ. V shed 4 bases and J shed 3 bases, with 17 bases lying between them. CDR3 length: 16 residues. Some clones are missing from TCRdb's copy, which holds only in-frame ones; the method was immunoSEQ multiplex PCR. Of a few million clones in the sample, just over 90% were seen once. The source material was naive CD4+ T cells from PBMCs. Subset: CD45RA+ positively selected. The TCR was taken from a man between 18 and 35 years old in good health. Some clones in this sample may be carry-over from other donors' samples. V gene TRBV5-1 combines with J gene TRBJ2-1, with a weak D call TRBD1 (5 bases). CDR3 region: CASSLGLGRDYNEQFF. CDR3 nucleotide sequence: TGCGCCAGCAGCCTCGGATTGGGCAGGGACTACAATGAGCAGTTCTTC.